This record looks at one T cell receptor beta chain sequence and its context. These data come from a study of blood T cell repertoires in COVID-19. In the original workflow: By means of reference gene primer amplification, nucleated cell counts were estimated. The repertoire was sequenced with immunoSEQ multiplex PCR; TCRdb's copy has only in-frame clones and lacks some. V and J calls plus clone size are reproduced from that table; the DNA served to infer D and trimming. The profile covers under 250,000 clones, with over 70% appearing a single time and around 5.1% taken by the ten largest. The V and J ends lost 3 bases and 1 base, in that order; junction bases with no gene match: 2. Germline lookup yields CDR1 SGHRS and CDR2 YFSETQ. The CDR3 runs to 15 residues.

Sequenced: peripheral blood. V gene TRBV5-1 combines with J gene TRBJ2-1, with TRBD2 identical over 9 bases. The source is a woman aged 70-85 years with acute or convalescent COVID-19. The chain's CDR3 is CASSSSGRSYNEQFF. The CDR3, as DNA: TGCGCCAGCAGCTCGAGCGGGAGGTCCTACAATGAGCAGTTCTTC.